Listed here are 10 T cell receptor beta chains from one sample, sequenced in a study of Tregs in tolerant kidney transplant recipients. Mixed chimerism was transient after nonmyeloablative marrow transplants from related graft donors. Clones were sequenced by immunoSEQ multiplex PCR, and TCRdb holds only the in-frame ones, with some missing. Of about 50,000 clones listed, approximately 89% are singletons. Here the sequenced sample was CD8+ T cells from blood (PBMCs), taken 12 months after the transplant. The source is a human patient who received a combined kidney and bone marrow transplant. Some T cells may have originated in the graft donor.

The rearrangement joins TRBV27 to TRBJ1-2; D unresolved. CDR1 is MNHEY and CDR2 is SMNVEV in the germline V gene (reference sequence). The CDR3 sequence is 13 residues long. Trimming shortened V by 3 bases and J by 4 bases, and 9 bases separated the two germline ends. This chain's CDR3 is CASSLMGGYGYTF. CDR3 bases: TGTGCCAGCAGTTTGATGGGAGGCTATGGCTACACCTTC.

V usage is TRBV9 and J usage is TRBJ2-1; 16 bases match TRBD2. Germline values: CDR1 SGDLS, CDR2 YYNGEE. The CDR3 is made up of 19 amino acids. Germline trimming cut 3 bases from V and 7 bases from J; bases unmatched to any gene: 13. CDR3 DNA: TGTGCCAGCAGCGGAGGGACCGGGACTAGCGGGGGGGCTGGGAATGAGCAGTTCTTC. Translating gives CASSGGTGTSGGAGNEQFF.

The chain combines TRBV27 with TRBJ1-2, with D perhaps matching TRBD1 (5 bases). V dropped 8 bases and J dropped 0 bases, with 10 bases sitting between them. Germline CDR1 reads MNHEY; CDR2 reads SMNVEV (reference sequence). The CDR3 is 13 residues long. In nucleotides, the CDR3 is TGTGCCAGCGGGGCAGGGACTAACTATGGCTACACCTTC. Translation: CASGAGTNYGYTF.

The chain is built from TRBV12-5 and TRBJ2-5; D call uncertain. This CDR3 comprises 12 residues. CDR1 LGHNT and CDR2 FRNRAP come from the germline V gene. The V and J ends lost 5 bases and 5 bases respectively, with 9 bases between them. The CDR3 DNA is TGTGCTAGTGGTCCCTCCCGGGAGACCCAGTACTTC. Translation gives CASGPSRETQYF. Variable domain in full (rest from reference TRBV12-5 and TRBJ2-5): DARVTQTPRHKVTEMGQEVTMRCQPILGHNTVFWYRQTMMQGLELLAYFRNRAPLDDSGMPKDRFSAEMPDATLATLKIQPSEPRDSAVYFCASGPSRETQYFGPGTRLLVL.

The chain carries TRBV19 and TRBJ1-1, with D perhaps TRBD1 (5 bases). V lost 7 bases and J lost 1, with 10 bases in between. CDR1 and CDR2 (germline): LNHDA, SQIVND (reference sequence). This CDR3 has 13 amino acids. The chain's CDR3 is CASNGRGNTEAFF. CDR3 nucleotide sequence: TGTGCCAGTAACGGTAGGGGGAACACTGAAGCTTTCTTT.

This chain joins TRBV7-8 and TRBJ1-5; 9 bases match TRBD1. Losses at the gene ends were 1 base for V and 2 bases for J; bases not matched to a gene: 0. CDR1 is SGHVS, CDR2 FQNEAQ, per germline. This CDR3 comprises 15 residues. The CDR3 is CASSLGTGGNQPQHF. The CDR3 DNA is TGTGCCAGCAGCTTAGGGACAGGGGGCAATCAGCCCCAGCATTTT. Using reference TRBV7-8 and TRBJ1-5 for the parts outside the CDR3, the full variable domain is GAGVSQSPRYKVAKRGQDVALRCDPISGHVSLFWYQQALGQGPEFLTYFQNEAQLDKSGLPSDRFFAERPEGSVSTLKIQRTQQEDSAVYLCASSLGTGGNQPQHFGDGTRLSIL.

The sample holds a few counts of this clone. The V call is TRBV11-2, the J call TRBJ2-7, with D possibly being TRBD1 (7 bases). This CDR3 spans 14 amino acids. V lost 1 base to trimming and J lost 3 bases, with 10 bases between them. Germline-derived CDR1 and CDR2 are SGHAT and FQNNGV. This CDR3 reads CASSLGQGGYEQYF. The CDR3 bases are TGTGCCAGCAGCTTAGGACAGGGAGGCTACGAGCAGTACTTC.

Written as DNA, the CDR3 is TGCAGTGCTAGGGCAGGGGAGCTGTTTTTT. This encodes CSARAGELFF. This chain connects TRBV20-1 to TRBJ2-2, with D uncertain. Germline CDR1 reads DFQATT; CDR2 reads SNEGSKA (reference sequence). V was shortened by 3 bases and J by 8 bases, with 4 bases between the two germline ends. The CDR3 extends over 10 amino acids.

DNA of the CDR3: TGCAGCGTGTATTTTACCGGGGAGCTGTTTTTT. As protein: CSVYFTGELFF. The chain links TRBV29-1 to TRBJ2-2; D call uncertain. This CDR3 has 11 amino acids. V was pared by 6 bases and J by 5 bases, with 7 bases between. In germline, CDR1 is SQVTM, CDR2 ANQGSEA.

CDR3 DNA sequence: TGTGCCAGTAGTATGGGAGGGTTGGATGAGCAGTTCTTC. Its protein is CASSMGGLDEQFF. This sequence joins TRBV19 and TRBJ2-1, with 7 bases matching TRBD2. The germline V gene encodes CDR1 LNHDA and CDR2 SQIVND (reference sequence). This CDR3 region has 13 residues. The junction had 4 bases not matched to a gene; V was cut back by 3 bases and J by 8 bases.